This TCR beta chain was recovered during a study of blood T cells in healthy people across ages. Then a second PCR, running roughly 7 to 12 cycles, was carried out with a sample-barcoded 5' primer and a J-beta primer mix. A single record per CDR3 protein comes from TCRdb applying MiXCR to the 5' RACE reads. The sample lists fewer than 900,000 distinct CDR3 sequences; 40% to 45% were seen once. The authors drew 8.5 to 10 milliliters of peripheral blood from each donor. In each sample, at least 6.5 million PBMCs were isolated. RNA extraction gave at least 5 micrograms of total RNA per sample. The sample comprised blood. The origin of this receptor is an older woman in good health.

CDR3 in amino acids: CASSQDWSGGNGYNEQFF. The CDR3 nucleotides read TGTGCCAGCAGCCAAGATTGGAGTGGGGGGAATGGATACAATGAGCAGTTCTTC. This chain links TRBV3-1 with TRBJ2-1; TRBD2 might be the D (6 bases). The CDR3 has 18 amino acids. Germline values: CDR1 LGHDT, CDR2 YNNKEL (reference sequence). V lost 0 bases to trimming and J lost 4 bases, with 19 bases between them.